This T cell receptor beta chain stems from a study of blood T cell repertoires in COVID-19. Study as a whole: From T cells, B-cell-depleted T cells, or PBMCs came the material, which was cDNA or gDNA.

Assignment of participants to cohorts was predicated upon participant-reported clinical history. Cohort 3 donors counted as recovered after two negative PCRs, clearance, or resolved symptoms. Per the study methods: Estimated nucleated cell counts came from reference gene primer amplification. TCRdb's table, derived via immunoSEQ multiplex PCR, lists solely in-frame clones and lacks some. V, J and clone size are taken as reported in that table, and D and trimming were inferred from the DNA itself. The table includes about 480,000 clones, roughly 90% detected once. CDR3 length: 14 amino acids. Trimming removed 4 bases at V and 0 bases at J, with 8 bases between. CDR1 SGHRS and CDR2 YFSETQ come from the germline V gene.

The clonotype was recovered from a woman between 35 and 50 years old who had recovered from COVID-19. Sequencing input: PBMCs or T cells enriched from blood (not recorded which). The chain combines TRBV5-1 with TRBJ2-1, with D hard to call. As DNA, the CDR3 is TGCGCCAGCAGCCCGGAGAGCTCCTACAATGAGCAGTTCTTC. Translation: CASSPESSYNEQFF.